The rows below give T cell receptor beta chains drawn from one sample of a study of T cell responses to AZD1222 COVID-19 vaccine. Using immunoSEQ multiplex PCR, the repertoire was profiled, and TCRdb retains in-frame clones only, with some absent. The sample carries more than 100,000 clones, nearly 90% recorded once. Sequencing was performed on peripheral blood, taken on day 0 of AZD1222 vaccination. Receptor source: an adult in good health. The conserved cysteine and the conserved F or W are not part of the CDR3 here.

V gene	CDR3 protein
TRBV6-5	ASRLYPSGNTIY
TRBV6-1	ASSEATEYEQY
TRBV28	ASLAQLAGVGEQY
TRBV24-1	ATSLRTEISYEQY
TRBV3-1/TRBV3-2	ASSQDSVRGGPFSGNTIY
TRBV3-1/TRBV3-2	ASSQGDRHYEQY
TRBV19	ASSIDRGGSYNEQF
TRBV7-8	ASSLAASAIYEQY
TRBV10-3	AISEPGQASYEQY
TRBV5-6	ASSRRLVVYEQY
TRBV5-1	ASSPGTGGYGYT
TRBV12-5	ASGLWGNSYEQY
TRBV24-1	ATSDGWDTQETQY
TRBV4-1	ASSQGVQVRNPYEQY
TRBV12-3/TRBV12-4	ASRPGDRELF
TRBV18	ASSQVAGGQSASYEQY
TRBV6-5	ASSSQDRLRRGYT
TRBV4-2	ASSQDIASKEY
TRBV10-3	AISRPPPGQGSTTGELF
TRBV27	ASSLTRNSYEQY
TRBV2	ASSARVGNQPQH
TRBV29-1	SVVGRGVQETQY
TRBV29-1	SVRGRMNTEAF
TRBV28	AIQTQGPNYGYT
TRBV2	ASSGQGARSYGYT
TRBV7-9	ASSLVAVSGELF
TRBV19	ASSIVGRTNEQF
TRBV2	ASTRGGPDEQY
TRBV20-1	SAEGGYEQY
TRBV6-4	ASSEGLNTGELF
TRBV27	ASSPGTGFAQY
TRBV6-1	ASSEWAGSSNQPQH
TRBV28	ASSFTDRGQY
TRBV29-1	SVGQGTGELF
TRBV3-1/TRBV3-2	ASSRQGNPEAF
TRBV2	ASSAGTSGRASDTQY
TRBV19	ASTTRDPYLGGYT
TRBV5-6	ASRLLGAGGPGRVGELF
TRBV27	ASSFEADRFYGYT
TRBV25-1	ASSENRNTIY
TRBV3-1/TRBV3-2	ASSRDVGGYT
TRBV18	ASSGRGADTEAF
TRBV18	ASCPQGGSSYEQY
TRBV3-1/TRBV3-2	ASSRTTGGPLETQY
TRBV12-5	ASGTDGLNTEAF
TRBV5-1	ASSVQGGQETQY
TRBV28	ASSLSVGRGYT
TRBV5-4	ASSQGPLDGYT
TRBV5-1	ASSGQGSQYEQY
TRBV30	AWSVRASGGRRYEQY
TRBV19	ASSWRGPYNEQF
TRBV10-2	ASSGGNLRSSYEQY
TRBV2	ASSEEGPLPNEKLF
TRBV11-3	ASSFAGTGGYNEQF